The table lists the clone carrying this T cell receptor (beta chain) with a few counts. The sample is drawn from a study of early T cells in non-severe SARS-CoV-2 infection. V lost 8 bases to trimming and J lost 1 base; unmatched junction nucleotides: 0. Germline CDR1 MNHEY, CDR2 SVGAGI. The CDR3 sequence is 13 residues long. The library protocol tagged individual cDNA molecules with unique molecular identifiers. TCRdb analysed the 5' RACE reads with MiXCR anew, one entry per CDR3 protein. Found here are about 67,000 distinct CDR3 sequences, 11% of them singletons; the top ten hold approximately 4.2%.

This TCR derives from an adult who was a healthcare worker with PCR-confirmed SARS-CoV-2 infection or an uninfected control (not recorded which). The chain is built from TRBV6-5 and TRBJ2-7, with TRBD2 matching 12 bases. The sequenced sample was whole blood. As DNA, the CDR3 is TGTGCCAGCGGGACTAGCGGGTCCTACGAGCAGTACTTC. The encoded protein is CASGTSGSYEQYF.